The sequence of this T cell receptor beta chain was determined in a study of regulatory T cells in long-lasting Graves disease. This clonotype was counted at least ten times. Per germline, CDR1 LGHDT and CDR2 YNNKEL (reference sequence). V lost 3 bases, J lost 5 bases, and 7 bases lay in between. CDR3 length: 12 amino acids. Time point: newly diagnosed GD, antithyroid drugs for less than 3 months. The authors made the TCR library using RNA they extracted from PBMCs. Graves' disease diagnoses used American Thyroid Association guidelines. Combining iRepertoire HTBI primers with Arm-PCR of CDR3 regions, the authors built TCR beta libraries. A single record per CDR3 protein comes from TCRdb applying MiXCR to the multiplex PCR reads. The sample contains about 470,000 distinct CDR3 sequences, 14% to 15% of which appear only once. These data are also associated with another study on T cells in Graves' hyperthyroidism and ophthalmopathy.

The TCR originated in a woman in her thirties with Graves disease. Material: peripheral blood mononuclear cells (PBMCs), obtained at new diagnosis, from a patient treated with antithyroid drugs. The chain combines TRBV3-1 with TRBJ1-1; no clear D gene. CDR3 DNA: TGTGCCAGCAGCCACGCGGGGACTGAAGCTTTCTTT. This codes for CASSHAGTEAFF.